The source of this T cell receptor beta chain is a study of a mutant IDH1 vaccine in newly diagnosed glioma. Study information: Radiotherapy, temozolomide, or both had been given previously, and both were given to most.

Time point in this sample: baseline, week 1 (first vaccination visit). Documented treatment: pre-vaccination baseline after standard-of-care therapy. Each tumor in the donors was a new WHO grade 3 or 4 astrocytoma, IDH1-mutant and ATRX-lost. The CDR3 runs to 15 residues. V lost 10 bases and J lost 4; bases outside the gene matches: 11. Germline V lookup: CDR1 MNHEY, CDR2 SMNVEV (reference sequence). Clones were sequenced by immunoSEQ multiplex PCR, and TCRdb holds only the in-frame ones, with some missing. The table lists about 92,000 clones, 80% to 90% of them singletons. Broader study findings: Pseudoprogression apparently lacked any relation to changes in top peripheral T cell clonotypes.

For this clone: The antigen remains undetermined.

Here the sequenced sample was PBMCs, taken from a glioma patient treated with radiotherapy, temozolomide or both. The V gene is TRBV27, the J gene TRBJ2-2; 8 bases are a match to TRBD1. This sequence originates from a woman between 50 and 59 years old with glioma. The CDR3 nucleotides read TGTGCCACGAGTTCTGGGACAGGAGTCACCGGGGAGCTGTTTTTT. It is translated as CATSSGTGVTGELFF.